This T cell receptor beta chain was obtained from a study of blood T cell repertoires in COVID-19. Study-wide background: Sources were T cells, B-cell-depleted T cells, or PBMCs; the material itself was cDNA or gDNA.

The CDR3 has 14 residues. V shed 3 bases, J shed 2 bases, and the junction held 1 base outside the gene matches. Germline V gene sequence: CDR1 LNHNV, CDR2 YYDKDF (reference sequence). Assay used: immunoSEQ multiplex PCR; TCRdb lists only in-frame clones, some missing. Altogether around 340,000 clones are present, around 88% being singletons, with the ten largest covering roughly 6.6%. This TCR came from a woman in her fifties or sixties with COVID-19, enrolled during active disease. Sequencing was done on a sample of peripheral blood. The chain carries TRBV15 and TRBJ1-1; 9 bases map to TRBD1. CDR3 bases: TGTGCCACCAGCAGGGACAGGGGAAACACTGAAGCTTTCTTT. Translation: CATSRDRGNTEAFF.